This TCR beta chain was obtained from a study of blood T cells in healthy people across ages. V lost 6 bases to trimming and J lost 6 bases, with 6 bases between them. There are 11 residues in the CDR3. This clonotype was counted at least ten times. Then a second PCR, running roughly 7 to 11 cycles, was carried out with a sample-barcoded 5' primer and a J-beta primer mix. In TCRdb, the 5' RACE reads were re-called with MiXCR into one record per CDR3 protein. The sample has approximately 940,000 distinct CDR3 sequences; 48% are singletons. The chain recombines TRBV12-3 or TRBV12-4 with TRBJ2-1, with unresolved D. The sequenced sample consisted of blood. The TCR sequence derives from a man between 25 and 39 years old in good health. CDR3 in amino acids: CASSFGNEQFF. For the CDR3, the DNA is TGTGCCAGCAGCTTCGGCAATGAGCAGTTCTTC.